This T cell receptor beta chain was found in a study of OX40 agonist ivuxolimab in advanced cancers. Study-level points and caveats: Both CD4+ and CD8+ T cell populations in blood had undergone clonal expansion by week 6 at 0.1 to 3.0 mg/kg.

Turning to this clone: Its antigen is still unknown.

The assay was immunoSEQ multiplex PCR, and TCRdb's table has in-frame clones only and misses some. Of fewer than 45,000 clones in the sample, less than 85% were seen once. V dropped 3 bases and J dropped 8; count of bases not matched to a gene: 6. CDR3 length: 13 residues. Germline V lookup: CDR1 SQVTM, CDR2 ANQGSEA. The specimen was CD4+ or CD8+ T cells sorted from blood, collected in a trial of the OX40 agonist ivuxolimab. This chain links TRBV29-1 with TRBJ2-3; 9 bases map to TRBD2. The TCR sequence derives from an adult with an advanced solid tumor such as melanoma, head and neck, liver or kidney cancer. The CDR3 loop is CSVERTSEGTQYF. The DNA of the CDR3 is TGCAGCGTTGAGCGGACTAGCGAGGGTACGCAGTATTTT.